This section outlines one TCR beta chain sequence together with its context. These data belong to a study of blood T cells in healthy people across ages. Across the study: Template switching recovered approximately one barcoded beta molecule for every two T cells.

A second PCR of roughly 7 to 11 cycles used a sample-barcoded 5' primer and a J-beta primer mix. A single record per CDR3 protein comes from TCRdb applying MiXCR to the 5' RACE reads. The sample lists over 450,000 distinct CDR3 sequences, 24% occurring once. This CDR3 has 12 amino acids. V dropped 6 bases and J dropped 8 bases, with 11 bases sitting between them. This sample was also put to use in a study of T cells of mothers and their children. That publication notes: Study donors consisted of three healthy Caucasian mothers and their six children. Thymic selection molds TCR recombination output in much the same way for related pairs as for unrelated pairs. Persistent microchimeric T cell clones were sought, and none were detected.

The sequence was collected from a boy between 5 and 17 years old in good health. The V and J genes are TRBV12-3 or TRBV12-4 and TRBJ2-1, with D perhaps assigned TRBD1 or TRBD2 (5 bases each). Sample: blood. This CDR3 reads CASSPLGDEQFF. The DNA for the CDR3 is TGTGCCAGCAGCCCGCTGGGGGATGAGCAGTTCTTC.